These T cell receptor beta chains were read from a single sample in a study of OX40 agonist ivuxolimab in advanced cancers. The data were produced by immunoSEQ multiplex PCR, yet TCRdb's version contains in-frame clones alone and is incomplete. The sample consists of under 25,000 clones, 65% to 90% of them appearing once. The input for sequencing was CD4+ or CD8+ T cells sorted from blood, taken in a trial of the OX40 agonist ivuxolimab. These receptors all come from an adult with an advanced solid tumor such as melanoma, head and neck, liver or kidney cancer. Both conserved end residues are part of each CDR3. The D gene is left open where the match is weak. Some rows mark clone size as missing; the rest say once, few, many or name a class of expanded clone.

V gene	J gene	D gene	clone size	CDR3 length	CDR3 DNA	CDR3 protein
TRBV27	TRBJ2-1	TRBD2	NA	14	TGTGCCACCGAAACTAGCGGGGAGTACAATGAGCAGTTCTTC	CATETSGEYNEQFF
TRBV27	TRBJ2-1	TRBD1	NA	15	TGTGCCAGCAGTCTCCGACAGGGGAACTACAATGAGCAGTTCTTC	CASSLRQGNYNEQFF
TRBV9	TRBJ2-7	NA	NA	13	TGTGCCAGCAGTGAGGGAGGGCAGGGGCAGCAGTACTTC	CASSEGGQGQQYF
TRBV19	TRBJ1-5	TRBD1	NA	15	TGTGCCAGTAGTACCCGACAGGGAGGCAATCAGCCCCAGCATTTT	CASSTRQGGNQPQHF
TRBV7-6	TRBJ2-7	NA	NA	14	TGTGCCAGCAGCTTAGTGCCCAGGTCCTACGAGCAGTACTTC	CASSLVPRSYEQYF
TRBV29-1	TRBJ2-5	TRBD2	few	13	TGCAGCGTTGAACACGGGGGGGTAGAGACCCAGTACTTC	CSVEHGGVETQYF
TRBV7-6	TRBJ2-5	TRBD1	NA	17	TGTGCCAGCAGCTTAGCGGGACAGGGGGCGCGGAGGGAGACCCAGTACTTC	CASSLAGQGARRETQYF
TRBV18	TRBJ2-5	NA	NA	11	TGTGCCAGCTCAATGGAAGAGACCCAGTACTTC	CASSMEETQYF
TRBV5-1	TRBJ2-1	TRBD1	NA	17	TGCGCCAGCAGCTTGGCCGGCCGACAGGGGTCTTTGGATGAGCAGTTCTTC	CASSLAGRQGSLDEQFF
TRBV6-5	TRBJ1-2	NA	NA	14	TGTGCCAGCAGTTATCGTCAAGGGTACTATGGCTACACCTTC	CASSYRQGYYGYTF
TRBV5-1	TRBJ1-5	TRBD1	NA	14	TGCGCCAGCAGCTCGACAGGGGGGAATCAGCCCCAGCATTTT	CASSSTGGNQPQHF
TRBV28	TRBJ2-7	NA	NA	13	TGTGCCAGCAGAGCAGGGTTGGGGGACGAGCAGTACTTC	CASRAGLGDEQYF
TRBV18	TRBJ2-1	NA	NA	15	TGTGCCAGCTCAGGCACTCTCAGGGGCGAAAATGAGCAGTTCTTC	CASSGTLRGENEQFF
TRBV21-1	TRBJ1-5	NA	NA	15	TGTGCCAGCAGCAAAGACATCGCCGGGGATCAGCCCCAGCATTTT	CASSKDIAGDQPQHF
TRBV27	TRBJ1-6	NA	few	12	TGTGCCAGCAGGGAGACAGGTTCTGCCCTCCACTTT	CASRETGSALHF
TRBV28	TRBJ1-5	NA	NA	16	TGTGCCAGCAATAAACGGGGGGCGCCTAGCAATCAGCCCCAGCATTTT	CASNKRGAPSNQPQHF
TRBV2	TRBJ2-7	NA	NA	14	TGTGCCAGCAGGTTGGACACCGGCTCCTACGAGCAGTACTTC	CASRLDTGSYEQYF
TRBV9	TRBJ2-1	NA	few	14	TGTGCCAGCAGCGTATGGGTGGGGGAAAATGAGCAGTTCTTC	CASSVWVGENEQFF
TRBV18	TRBJ1-5	NA	NA	15	TGTGCCAGCTCAGAGGGGAAGGCGAGCAATCAGCCCCAGCATTTT	CASSEGKASNQPQHF
TRBV6-1	TRBJ1-2	TRBD1	NA	11	TGTGCCAGCAGTGGAGACAGGGGGTACACCTTC	CASSGDRGYTF
TRBV5-6	TRBJ1-2	NA	NA	12	TGTGCCAGCAGCCCCGACAACTATGGCTACACCTTC	CASSPDNYGYTF
TRBV7-9	TRBJ2-7	TRBD1	NA	15	TGTGCCAGCAGCTTACCAGGGACAGAGAGCTACGAGCAGTACTTC	CASSLPGTESYEQYF
TRBV5-6	TRBJ1-1	NA	NA	15	TGTGCCAGCAGCTTGGTGGCAGGAATGAACACTGAAGCTTTCTTT	CASSLVAGMNTEAFF
TRBV14	TRBJ2-7	NA	NA	12	TGTGCCAGCAGCCAAGCCGGGCCGGCGCAGTACTTC	CASSQAGPAQYF
TRBV30	TRBJ1-1	NA	NA	13	TGTGCCTGCGATCCTCGGGGAGTCACTGAAGCTTTCTTT	CACDPRGVTEAFF
TRBV15	TRBJ1-1	NA	NA	15	TGTGCCACCAGCAGAGCCGGACTAGGGAGCACTGAAGCTTTCTTT	CATSRAGLGSTEAFF
TRBV18	TRBJ1-2	TRBD1	NA	13	TGTGCCAGCTCACCGGGACAGCTCTATGGCTACACCTTC	CASSPGQLYGYTF
TRBV10-3	TRBJ2-7	TRBD2	few	15	TGTGCCATCAGTGAGCTAGCGGGTTCCTCCTACGAGCAGTACTTC	CAISELAGSSYEQYF
TRBV7-2	TRBJ1-1	NA	NA	14	TGTGCCAGCAGTACACAGGCTGATGGGACTGAAGCTTTCTTT	CASSTQADGTEAFF
TRBV6-1	TRBJ1-1	NA	NA	14	TGTGCCAGCAGTGAACAAGACATAGCCACTGAAGCTTTCTTT	CASSEQDIATEAFF
TRBV10-2	TRBJ2-3	TRBD2	NA	16	TGCGCCAGCAGTGAGTTCCAGCGGGGAGGCACAGATACGCAGTATTTT	CASSEFQRGGTDTQYF
TRBV2	TRBJ1-2	TRBD1	NA	15	TGTGCCAGCAGTGATAGGACAGGGCTTAACTATGGCTACACCTTC	CASSDRTGLNYGYTF
TRBV5-5	TRBJ1-5	TRBD1	NA	14	TGTGCCAGCAGCGGGACAGGGCGCAATCAGCCCCAGCATTTT	CASSGTGRNQPQHF
TRBV7-9	TRBJ1-5	NA	NA	15	TGTGCCAGCAGCTTAGAAGGGGGGCTGGTTCAGCCCCAGCATTTT	CASSLEGGLVQPQHF
TRBV5-1	TRBJ2-2	NA	NA	15	TGCGCCAGCAGCTTGGAGACACCAAGGACCGGGGAGCTGTTTTTT	CASSLETPRTGELFF
TRBV11-2	TRBJ1-2	NA	NA	15	TGTGCCAGCAGCATACTTCGGACACCAAACTATGGCTACACCTTC	CASSILRTPNYGYTF
TRBV5-5	TRBJ1-1	NA	NA	16	TGTGCCAGCAGCCCGCAGGGGACGTATGCGAACACTGAAGCTTTCTTT	CASSPQGTYANTEAFF